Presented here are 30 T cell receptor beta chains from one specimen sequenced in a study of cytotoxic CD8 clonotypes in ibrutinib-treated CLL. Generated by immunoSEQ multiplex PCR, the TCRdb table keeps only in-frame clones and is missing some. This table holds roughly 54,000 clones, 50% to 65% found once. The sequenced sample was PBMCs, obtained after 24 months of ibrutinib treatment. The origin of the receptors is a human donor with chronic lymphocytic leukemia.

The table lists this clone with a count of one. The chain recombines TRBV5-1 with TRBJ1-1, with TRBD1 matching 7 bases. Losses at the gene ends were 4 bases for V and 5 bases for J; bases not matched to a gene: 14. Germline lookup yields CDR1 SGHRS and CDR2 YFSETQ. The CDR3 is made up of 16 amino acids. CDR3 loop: CASSVELGRGETEAFF. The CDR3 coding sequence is TGCGCCAGCAGCGTAGAACTGGGCAGGGGGGAGACTGAAGCTTTCTTT.

The CDR3 nucleotides are TGTGCCAGCAGCGACCGGGACAGCCCCTATGGCTACACCTTC. Translation gives CASSDRDSPYGYTF. V and J are TRBV7-9 and TRBJ1-2, with 7 bases matching TRBD1. The CDR3 sequence is 14 residues long. The trim removed 5 bases at V and 4 bases at J, leaving 7 bases unmatched. Germline-derived CDR1 and CDR2 are SEHNR and FQNEAQ (reference sequence).

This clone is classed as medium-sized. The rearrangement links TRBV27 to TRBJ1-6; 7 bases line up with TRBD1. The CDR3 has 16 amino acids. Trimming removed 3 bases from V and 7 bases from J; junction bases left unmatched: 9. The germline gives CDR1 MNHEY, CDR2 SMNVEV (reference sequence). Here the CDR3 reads CASSFDRVTGNSPLHF. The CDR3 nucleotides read TGTGCCAGCAGTTTTGACAGGGTAACGGGGAATTCACCCCTCCACTTT.

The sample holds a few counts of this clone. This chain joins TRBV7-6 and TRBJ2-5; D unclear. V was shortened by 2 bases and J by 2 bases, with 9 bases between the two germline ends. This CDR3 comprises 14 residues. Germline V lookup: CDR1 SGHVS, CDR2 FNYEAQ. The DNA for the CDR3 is TGTGCCAGCAGCTTAACGGAGCCGCAAGAGACCCAGTACTTC. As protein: CASSLTEPQETQYF.

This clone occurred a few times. The DNA for the CDR3 is TGTGCCAGCTCGTCCACTTTAGGGCCTGGCTACGAGCAGTACTTC. Translation gives CASSSTLGPGYEQYF. This chain connects TRBV18 to TRBJ2-7; no definite D call. V lost 6 bases to trimming and J lost 3 bases, with 18 bases between them. There are 15 residues in the CDR3. The V gene's germline CDR1 is KGHSH and CDR2 LQKENI.

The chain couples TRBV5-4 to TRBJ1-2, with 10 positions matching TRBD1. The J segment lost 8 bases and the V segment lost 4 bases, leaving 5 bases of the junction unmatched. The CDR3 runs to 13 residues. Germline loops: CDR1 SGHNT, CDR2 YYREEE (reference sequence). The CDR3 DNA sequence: TGTGCCAGCAGCCTTGGACAGGGGGAGGGCTACACCTTC. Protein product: CASSLGQGEGYTF.

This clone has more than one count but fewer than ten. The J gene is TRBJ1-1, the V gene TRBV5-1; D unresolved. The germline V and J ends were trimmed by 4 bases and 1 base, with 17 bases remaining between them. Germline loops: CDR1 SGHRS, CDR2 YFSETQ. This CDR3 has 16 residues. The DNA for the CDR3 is TGCGCCAGCAGCCCCCCGAGGGAGGTGTGGAACACTGAAGCTTTCTTT. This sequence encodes CASSPPREVWNTEAFF.

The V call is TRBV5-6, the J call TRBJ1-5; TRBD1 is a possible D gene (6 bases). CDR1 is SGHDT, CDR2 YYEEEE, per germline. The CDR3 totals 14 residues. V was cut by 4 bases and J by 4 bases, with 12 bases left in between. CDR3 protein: CASSGGTLNQPQHF. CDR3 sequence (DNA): TGTGCCAGCAGCGGTGGGACACTTAATCAGCCCCAGCATTTT.

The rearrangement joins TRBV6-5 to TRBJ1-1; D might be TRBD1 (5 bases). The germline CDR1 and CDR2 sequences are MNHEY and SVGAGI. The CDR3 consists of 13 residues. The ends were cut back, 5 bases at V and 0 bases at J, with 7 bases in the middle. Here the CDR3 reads CASSPTVNTEAFF. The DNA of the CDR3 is TGTGCCAGCAGTCCGACAGTGAACACTGAAGCTTTCTTT.

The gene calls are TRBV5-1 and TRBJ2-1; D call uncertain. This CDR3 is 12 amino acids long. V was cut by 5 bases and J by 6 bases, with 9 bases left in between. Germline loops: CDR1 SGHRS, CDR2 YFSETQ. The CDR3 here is CASRVSANEQFF. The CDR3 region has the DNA TGCGCCAGCAGGGTGTCGGCCAATGAGCAGTTCTTC.

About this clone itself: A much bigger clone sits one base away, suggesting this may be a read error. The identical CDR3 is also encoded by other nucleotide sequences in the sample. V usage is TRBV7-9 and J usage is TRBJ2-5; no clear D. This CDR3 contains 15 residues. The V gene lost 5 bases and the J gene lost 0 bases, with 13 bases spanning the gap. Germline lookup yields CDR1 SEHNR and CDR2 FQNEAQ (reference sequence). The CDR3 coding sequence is TGTGCCAGCAGCGAAACGAGCTTACACCAAGAGACCCAGTACTTC. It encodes CASSETSLHQETQYF.

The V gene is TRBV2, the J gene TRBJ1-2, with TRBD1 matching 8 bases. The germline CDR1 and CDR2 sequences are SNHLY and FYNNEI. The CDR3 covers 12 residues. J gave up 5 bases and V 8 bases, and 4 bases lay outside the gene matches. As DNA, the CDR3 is TGTGCCAGCGCAGGGACAGGTTATGGCTACACCTTC. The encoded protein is CASAGTGYGYTF.

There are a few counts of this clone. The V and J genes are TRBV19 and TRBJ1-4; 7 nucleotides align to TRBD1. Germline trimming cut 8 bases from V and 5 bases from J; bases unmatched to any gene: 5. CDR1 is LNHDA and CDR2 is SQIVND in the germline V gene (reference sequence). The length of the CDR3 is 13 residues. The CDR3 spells CASADRANEKLFF. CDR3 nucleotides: TGTGCCAGTGCAGACAGGGCAAATGAAAAACTGTTTTTT.

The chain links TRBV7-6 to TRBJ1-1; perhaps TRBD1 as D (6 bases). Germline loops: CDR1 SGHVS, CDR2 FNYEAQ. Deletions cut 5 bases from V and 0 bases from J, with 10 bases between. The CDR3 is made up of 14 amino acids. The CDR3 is CASSVGGMNTEAFF. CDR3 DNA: TGTGCCAGCAGCGTAGGGGGAATGAACACTGAAGCTTTCTTT.

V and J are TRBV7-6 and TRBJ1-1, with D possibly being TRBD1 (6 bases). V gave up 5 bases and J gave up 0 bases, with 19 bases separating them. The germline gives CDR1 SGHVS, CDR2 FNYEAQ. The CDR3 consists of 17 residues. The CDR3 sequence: CASSPSPPGAMNTEAFF. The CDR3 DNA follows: TGTGCCAGCAGCCCCTCGCCACCAGGGGCGATGAACACTGAAGCTTTCTTT. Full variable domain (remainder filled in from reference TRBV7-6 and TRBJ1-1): GAGVSQSPRYKVTKRGQDVALRCDPISGHVSLYWYRQALGQGPEFLTYFNYEAQQDKSGLPNDRFSAERPEGSISTLTIQRTEQRDSAMYRCASSPSPPGAMNTEAFFGQGTRLTVV.

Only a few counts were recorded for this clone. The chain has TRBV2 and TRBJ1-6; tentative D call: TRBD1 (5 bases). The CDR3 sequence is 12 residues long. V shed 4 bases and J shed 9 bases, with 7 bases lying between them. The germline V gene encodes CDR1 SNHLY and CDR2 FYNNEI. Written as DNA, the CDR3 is TGTGCCAGCAGTGGGACAATTTCACCCCTCCACTTT. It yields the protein CASSGTISPLHF.

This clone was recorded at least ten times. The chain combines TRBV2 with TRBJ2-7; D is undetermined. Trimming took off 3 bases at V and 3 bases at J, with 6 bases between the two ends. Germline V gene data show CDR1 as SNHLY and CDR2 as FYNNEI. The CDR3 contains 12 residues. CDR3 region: CASSDQIYEQYF. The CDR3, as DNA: TGTGCCAGCAGTGACCAGATCTACGAGCAGTACTTC. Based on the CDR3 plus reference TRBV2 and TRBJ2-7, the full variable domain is EPEVTQTPSHQVTQMGQEVILRCVPISNHLYFYWYRQILGQKVEFLVSFYNNEISEKSEIFDDQFSVERPDGSNFTLKIRSTKLEDSAMYFCASSDQIYEQYFGPGTRLTVT.

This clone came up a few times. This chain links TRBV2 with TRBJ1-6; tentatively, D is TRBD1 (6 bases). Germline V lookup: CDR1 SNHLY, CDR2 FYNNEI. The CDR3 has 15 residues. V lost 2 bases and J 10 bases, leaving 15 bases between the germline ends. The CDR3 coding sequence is TGTGCCAGCAGTGAATTGGGACAAGGCGACTCACCCCTCCACTTT. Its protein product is CASSELGQGDSPLHF. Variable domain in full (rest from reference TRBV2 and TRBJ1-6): EPEVTQTPSHQVTQMGQEVILRCVPISNHLYFYWYRQILGQKVEFLVSFYNNEISEKSEIFDDQFSVERPDGSNFTLKIRSTKLEDSAMYFCASSELGQGDSPLHFGNGTRLTVT.

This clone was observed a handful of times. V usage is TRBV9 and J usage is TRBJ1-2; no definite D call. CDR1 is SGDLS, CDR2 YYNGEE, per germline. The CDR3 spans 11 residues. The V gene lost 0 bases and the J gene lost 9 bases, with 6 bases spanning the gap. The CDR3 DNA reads TGTGCCAGCAGCGTAGTAGGGCGCTACACCTTC. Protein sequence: CASSVVGRYTF.

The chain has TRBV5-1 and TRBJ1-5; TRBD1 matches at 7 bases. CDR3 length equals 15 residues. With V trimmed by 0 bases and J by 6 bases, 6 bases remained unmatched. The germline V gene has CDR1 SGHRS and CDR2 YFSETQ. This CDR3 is CASSLEGQDLQPQHF. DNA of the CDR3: TGCGCCAGCAGCTTGGAAGGACAGGATCTTCAGCCCCAGCATTTT.

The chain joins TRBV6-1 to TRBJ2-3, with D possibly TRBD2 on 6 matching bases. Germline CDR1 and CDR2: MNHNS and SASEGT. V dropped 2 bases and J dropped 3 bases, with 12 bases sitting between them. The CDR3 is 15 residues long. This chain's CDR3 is CASSESLTRTDTQYF. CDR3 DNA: TGTGCCAGCAGTGAATCTTTGACTAGGACAGATACGCAGTATTTT.

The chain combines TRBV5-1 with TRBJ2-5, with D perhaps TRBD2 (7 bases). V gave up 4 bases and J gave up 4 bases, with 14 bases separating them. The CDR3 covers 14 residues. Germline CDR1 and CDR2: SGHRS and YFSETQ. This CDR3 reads CASSPGGGRETQYF. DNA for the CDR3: TGCGCCAGCAGCCCGGGCGGGGGCAGAGAGACCCAGTACTTC. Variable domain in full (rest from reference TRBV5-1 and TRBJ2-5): KAGVTQTPRYLIKTRGQQVTLSCSPISGHRSVSWYQQTPGQGLQFLFEYFSETQRNKGNFPGRFSGRQFSNSRSEMNVSTLELGDSALYLCASSPGGGRETQYFGPGTRLLVL.

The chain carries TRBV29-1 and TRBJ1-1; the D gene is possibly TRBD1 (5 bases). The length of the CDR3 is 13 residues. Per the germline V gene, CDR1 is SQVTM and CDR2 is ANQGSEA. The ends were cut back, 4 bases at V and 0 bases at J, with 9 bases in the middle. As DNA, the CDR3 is TGCAGCGTTGGACAGCCCATGAACACTGAAGCTTTCTTT. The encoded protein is CSVGQPMNTEAFF.

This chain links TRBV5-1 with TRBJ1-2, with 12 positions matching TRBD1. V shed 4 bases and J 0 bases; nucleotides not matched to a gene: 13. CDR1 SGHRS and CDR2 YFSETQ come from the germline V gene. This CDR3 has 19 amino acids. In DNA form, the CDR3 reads TGCGCCAGCAGCCTCCTCCCCGGGACAGGGGGCGTAGCTAACTATGGCTACACCTTC. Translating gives CASSLLPGTGGVANYGYTF. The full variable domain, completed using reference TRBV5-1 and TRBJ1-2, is KAGVTQTPRYLIKTRGQQVTLSCSPISGHRSVSWYQQTPGQGLQFLFEYFSETQRNKGNFPGRFSGRQFSNSRSEMNVSTLELGDSALYLCASSLLPGTGGVANYGYTFGSGTRLTVV.

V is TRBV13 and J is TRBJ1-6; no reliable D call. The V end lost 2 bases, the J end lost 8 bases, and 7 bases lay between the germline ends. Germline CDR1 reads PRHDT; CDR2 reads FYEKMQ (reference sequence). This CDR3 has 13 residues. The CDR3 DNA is TGTGCCAGCAGCTTAAAGGACGATTCACCCCTCCACTTT. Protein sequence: CASSLKDDSPLHF.

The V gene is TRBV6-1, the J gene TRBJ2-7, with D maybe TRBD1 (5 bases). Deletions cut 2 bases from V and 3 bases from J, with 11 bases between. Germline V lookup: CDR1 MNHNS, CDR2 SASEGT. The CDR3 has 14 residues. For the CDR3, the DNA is TGTGCCAGCAGTGAAACGGACACCGACTACGAGCAGTACTTC. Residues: CASSETDTDYEQYF.

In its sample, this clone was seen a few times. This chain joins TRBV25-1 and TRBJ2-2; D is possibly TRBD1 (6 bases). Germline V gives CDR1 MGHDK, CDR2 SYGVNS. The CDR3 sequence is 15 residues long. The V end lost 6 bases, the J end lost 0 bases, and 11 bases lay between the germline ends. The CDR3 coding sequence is TGTGCCAGCAGATCGACAGGTCCGAACACCGGGGAGCTGTTTTTT. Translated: CASRSTGPNTGELFF.

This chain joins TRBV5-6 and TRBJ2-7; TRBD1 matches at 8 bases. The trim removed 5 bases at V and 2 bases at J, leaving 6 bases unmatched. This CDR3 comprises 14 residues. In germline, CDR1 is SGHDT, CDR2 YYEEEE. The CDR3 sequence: CASSLTGVTYEQYF. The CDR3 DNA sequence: TGTGCCAGCAGTTTGACAGGGGTCACCTACGAGCAGTACTTC. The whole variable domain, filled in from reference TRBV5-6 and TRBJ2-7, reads DAGVTQSPTHLIKTRGQQVTLRCSPKSGHDTVSWYQQALGQGPQFIFQYYEEEERQRGNFPDRFSGHQFPNYSSELNVNALLLGDSALYLCASSLTGVTYEQYFGPGTRLTVT.

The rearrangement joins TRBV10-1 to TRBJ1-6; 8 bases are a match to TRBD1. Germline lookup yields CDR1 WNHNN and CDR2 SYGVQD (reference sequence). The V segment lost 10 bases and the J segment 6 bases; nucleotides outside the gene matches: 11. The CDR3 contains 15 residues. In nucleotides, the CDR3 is TGCGCCACGGACAGGGATGGTCGCTTTAATTCACCCCTCCACTTT. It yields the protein CATDRDGRFNSPLHF.

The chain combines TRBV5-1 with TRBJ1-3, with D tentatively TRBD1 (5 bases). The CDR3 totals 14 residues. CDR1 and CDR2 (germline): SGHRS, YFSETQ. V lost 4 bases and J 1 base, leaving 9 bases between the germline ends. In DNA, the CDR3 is TGCGCCAGCAGCCCGACAGTGTCTGGAAACACCATATATTTT. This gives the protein CASSPTVSGNTIYF.